The TCR beta chain described here comes from a study of blood T cells in healthy people across ages. Study-wide points: The fall in TCR beta diversity per million T cells was roughly linear with age.

A second PCR, run for roughly 7 to 12 cycles, used a sample-barcoded 5' primer plus a J-beta primer mix. Samples each returned at least 3 million CDR3-containing paired-end reads. One entry per CDR3 protein, called by TCRdb with MiXCR from the 5' RACE reads. The sample comprises roughly 1,700,000 distinct CDR3 sequences, roughly 27% of which are singletons, and 7.7% rests with the top ten. The amount of total RNA extracted per sample was at least 5.5 micrograms. Per the germline V gene, CDR1 is SGHRS and CDR2 is YFSETQ. The CDR3 extends over 15 amino acids. Worth noting for this clonotype: What it recognizes is unknown. A much bigger clone sits one base away, suggesting this may be a read error.

The sequence was collected from a woman aged 25 to 39 in good health. Sequenced sample: blood. V and J are TRBV5-1 and TRBJ2-6, with a possible D match to TRBD1 (5 bases). CDR3 bases: TGCGCCAGCAGCTTGCAAAGCTCTGGGGCCGACGTCCTGACTTTC. This codes for CASSLQSSGADVLTF.